This T cell receptor beta chain was captured by sequencing in a study of blood T cells in healthy people across ages. The CDR3 spans 15 residues. Trimming pared 1 base from V and 0 bases from J, leaving 8 bases between. Germline assignment: CDR1 SGHDN and CDR2 FVKESK. This clonotype has more than one count but fewer than ten. The antigen is undetermined. Study-wide results and limits: Donor CMV infection status was unknown, possibly confounding age-related changes in expanded clonotypes.

A sample-barcoded 5' primer and a J-beta primer mix were used in a second PCR of roughly 6 to 11 cycles. TCRdb re-called the 5' RACE reads with MiXCR, one entry per CDR3 protein. The table includes around 850,000 distinct CDR3 sequences, under 40% detected once. The chain recombines TRBV14 with TRBJ2-3; D remains ambiguous. Sequences were obtained from blood. The receptor was isolated from a man between 18 and 29 years old in good health. The CDR3 region is CASSQGRWSTDTQYF. The CDR3 DNA sequence: TGTGCCAGCAGCCAAGGGCGGTGGAGCACAGATACGCAGTATTTT.